What follows are 10 T cell receptor beta chains derived from one specimen sequenced in a study of blood T cell repertoires in COVID-19. The data were produced by immunoSEQ multiplex PCR, yet TCRdb's version contains in-frame clones alone and is incomplete. The sample has approximately 90,000 clones; less than 90% are singletons. The specimen was peripheral blood. The source is a man in his fifties or sixties with acute or convalescent COVID-19.

The chain carries TRBV29-1 and TRBJ2-7; no firm D call. Germline V gives CDR1 SQVTM, CDR2 ANQGSEA. The CDR3 runs to 12 residues. V was shortened by 6 bases and J by 6 bases, with 15 bases between the two germline ends. The CDR3 nucleotides read TGCAGCGTCAAAGACTCGCAGATCGAGCAGTACTTC. It is translated as CSVKDSQIEQYF.

The V and J genes are TRBV9 and TRBJ2-7; 10 nucleotides match TRBD2. Unmatched junction bases numbered 13, after V lost 4 bases and J lost 6 bases. CDR3 length equals 16 residues. CDR1 is SGDLS and CDR2 is YYNGEE in the germline V gene. The chain's CDR3 is CASSQGGSGRFSEQYF. CDR3 DNA sequence: TGTGCCAGCAGCCAAGGGGGTAGCGGGAGGTTTAGCGAGCAGTACTTC.

This rearrangement joins TRBV9 to TRBJ2-4, with a possible D match to TRBD1 (5 bases). The CDR3 contains 15 residues. Trimming pared 4 bases from V and 2 bases from J, leaving 13 bases between. Germline-derived CDR1 and CDR2 are SGDLS and YYNGEE. The CDR3 DNA sequence: TGTGCCAGCAGCCCTATAGGGGCCTCCAAAAACATTCAGTACTTC. Encoded protein: CASSPIGASKNIQYF.

The chain carries TRBV6-4 and TRBJ1-2; 8 positions agree with TRBD1. The CDR3 contains 16 residues. CDR1 MRHNA and CDR2 SNTAGT come from the germline V gene. Trimming took 0 bases from V and 7 from J; bases not matched to a gene: 10. The CDR3 region is CASSDSPGGVLRGYTF. In DNA, the CDR3 is TGTGCCAGCAGTGACTCTCCAGGGGGCGTTCTTCGTGGCTACACCTTC.

The gene calls are TRBV2 and TRBJ2-7; tentative D call: TRBD2 (5 bases). The CDR3 sequence is 14 residues long. Germline V gene lookup returns CDR1 SNHLY and CDR2 FYNNEI. Trimming took 5 bases from V and 7 from J, leaving 18 bases between them. This CDR3 is CASSPPRGFVEQYF. The CDR3 DNA sequence: TGTGCCAGCAGTCCACCCCGGGGATTTGTAGAGCAGTACTTC.

This rearrangement joins TRBV27 to TRBJ2-1; possible D gene TRBD2, 6 bases. Germline V gene sequence: CDR1 MNHEY, CDR2 SMNVEV (reference sequence). The CDR3 sequence is 15 residues long. The V end lost 7 bases, the J end lost 5 bases, and 18 bases lay between the germline ends. The CDR3 bases are TGTGCCAGCACTTCGATAGAGACTAGGAACAATGAGCAGTTCTTC. Translating gives CASTSIETRNNEQFF.

This chain uses TRBV18 with TRBJ2-7, with D perhaps TRBD1 (5 bases). Germline CDR1 KGHSH, CDR2 LQKENI. This CDR3 has 13 residues. The ends were cut back, 5 bases at V and 0 bases at J, with 8 bases in the middle. In DNA, the CDR3 is TGTGCCAGCTCAAGTGGGGCCTCCTACGAGCAGTACTTC. Protein product: CASSSGASYEQYF.

The CDR3 sequence: CASSRPSGTGATNNYGYTF. The CDR3 nucleotides read TGTGCCAGCTCACGACCATCCGGGACAGGGGCAACAAATAACTATGGCTACACCTTC. The rearrangement joins TRBV18 to TRBJ1-2; 10 bases line up with TRBD1. The germline gives CDR1 KGHSH, CDR2 LQKENI. This CDR3 is built from 19 residues. The J segment lost 1 base and the V segment lost 4 bases, leaving 15 bases of the junction unmatched.

V is TRBV4-3 and J is TRBJ1-2; unclear D gene. Germline CDR1 reads LGHNA; CDR2 reads YSLEER. V was pared by 0 bases and J by 4 bases, with 15 bases between. There are 16 residues in the CDR3. CDR3 coding DNA: TGCGCCAGCAGCCAAGATCTAACCGGGAGGTTCTATGGCTACACCTTC. Its translation: CASSQDLTGRFYGYTF.

This rearrangement joins TRBV11-2 to TRBJ1-1; TRBD1 matches at 9 bases. Germline CDR1 SGHAT, CDR2 FQNNGV. J was trimmed by 0 bases and V by 0 bases; bases with no gene match: 8. The length of the CDR3 is 18 residues. CDR3 in amino acids: CASSLDGTGWLLNTEAFF. CDR3 nucleotides: TGTGCCAGCAGCTTAGATGGGACAGGGTGGCTCCTGAACACTGAAGCTTTCTTT.